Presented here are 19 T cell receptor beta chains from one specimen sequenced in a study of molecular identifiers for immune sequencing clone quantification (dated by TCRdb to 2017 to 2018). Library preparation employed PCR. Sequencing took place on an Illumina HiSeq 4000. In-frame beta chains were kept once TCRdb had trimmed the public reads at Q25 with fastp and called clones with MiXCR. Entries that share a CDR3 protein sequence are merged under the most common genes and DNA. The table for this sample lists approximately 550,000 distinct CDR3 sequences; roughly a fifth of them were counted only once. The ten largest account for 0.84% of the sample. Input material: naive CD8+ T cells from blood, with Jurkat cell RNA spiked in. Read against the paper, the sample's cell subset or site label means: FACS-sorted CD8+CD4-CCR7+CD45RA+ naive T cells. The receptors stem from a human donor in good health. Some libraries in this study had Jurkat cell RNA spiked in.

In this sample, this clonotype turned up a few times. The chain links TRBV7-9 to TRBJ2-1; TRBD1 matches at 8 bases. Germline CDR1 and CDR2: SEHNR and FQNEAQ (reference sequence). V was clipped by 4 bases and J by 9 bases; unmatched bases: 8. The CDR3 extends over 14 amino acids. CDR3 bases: TGTGCCAGCAGCTCATCGACAGGGGTCGCTGAGCAGTTCTTC. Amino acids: CASSSSTGVAEQFF.

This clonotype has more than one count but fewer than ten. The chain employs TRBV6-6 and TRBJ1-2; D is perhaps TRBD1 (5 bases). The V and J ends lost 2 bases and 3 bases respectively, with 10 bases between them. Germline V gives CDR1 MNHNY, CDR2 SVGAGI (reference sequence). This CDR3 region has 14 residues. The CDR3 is CASSYVEGDYGYTF. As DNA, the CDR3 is TGTGCCAGCAGTTACGTAGAAGGGGACTATGGCTACACCTTC.

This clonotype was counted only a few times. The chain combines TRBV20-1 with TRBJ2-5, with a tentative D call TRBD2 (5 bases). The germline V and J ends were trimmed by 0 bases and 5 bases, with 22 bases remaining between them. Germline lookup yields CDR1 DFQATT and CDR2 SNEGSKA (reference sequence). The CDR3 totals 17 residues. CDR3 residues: CSARDFPPARAEETQYF. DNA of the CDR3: TGCAGTGCTAGAGATTTTCCCCCGGCCAGAGCGGAGGAGACCCAGTACTTC.

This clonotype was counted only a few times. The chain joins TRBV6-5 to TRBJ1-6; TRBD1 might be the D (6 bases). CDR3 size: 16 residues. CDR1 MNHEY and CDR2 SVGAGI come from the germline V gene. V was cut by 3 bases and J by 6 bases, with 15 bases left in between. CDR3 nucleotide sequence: TGTGCCAGCAGTTATATACCGGGGGCGCCTAATTCACCCCTCCACTTT. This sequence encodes CASSYIPGAPNSPLHF.

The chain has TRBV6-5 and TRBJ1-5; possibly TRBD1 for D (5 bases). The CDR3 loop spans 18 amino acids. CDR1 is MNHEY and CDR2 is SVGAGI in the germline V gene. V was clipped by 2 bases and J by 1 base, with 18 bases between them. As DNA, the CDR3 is TGTGCCAGCAGTTACCACGCCCCAGGGAGGGAGAGCAATCAGCCCCAGCATTTT. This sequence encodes CASSYHAPGRESNQPQHF.

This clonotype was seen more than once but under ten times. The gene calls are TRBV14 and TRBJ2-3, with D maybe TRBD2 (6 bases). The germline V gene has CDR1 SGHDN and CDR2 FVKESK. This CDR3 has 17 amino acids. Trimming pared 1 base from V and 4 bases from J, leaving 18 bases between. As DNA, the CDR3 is TGTGCCAGCAGCCAAGGGCCGCTCAGGGAGCGGGCAGATACGCAGTATTTT. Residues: CASSQGPLRERADTQYF.

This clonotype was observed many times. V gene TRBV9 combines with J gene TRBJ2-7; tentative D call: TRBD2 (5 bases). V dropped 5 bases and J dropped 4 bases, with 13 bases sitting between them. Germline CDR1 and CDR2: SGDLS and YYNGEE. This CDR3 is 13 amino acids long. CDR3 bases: TGTGCCAGCAGTATAGGCCGGGGTTACGAGCAGTACTTC. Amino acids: CASSIGRGYEQYF.

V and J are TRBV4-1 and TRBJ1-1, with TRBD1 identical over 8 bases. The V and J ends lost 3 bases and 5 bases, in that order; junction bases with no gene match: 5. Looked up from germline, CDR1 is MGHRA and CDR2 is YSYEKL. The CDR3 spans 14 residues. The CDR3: CASSQNRGWTEAFF. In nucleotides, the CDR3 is TGCGCCAGCAGCCAGAACAGGGGGTGGACTGAAGCTTTCTTT.

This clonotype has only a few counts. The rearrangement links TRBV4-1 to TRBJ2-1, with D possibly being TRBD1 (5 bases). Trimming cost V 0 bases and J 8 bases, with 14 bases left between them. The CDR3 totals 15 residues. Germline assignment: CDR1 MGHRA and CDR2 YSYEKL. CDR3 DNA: TGCGCCAGCAGCCAAGAGGCAGGCAGGGTCGATGAGCAGTTCTTC. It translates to CASSQEAGRVDEQFF.

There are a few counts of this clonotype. The CDR3 sequence: CASSQGRVINTEAFF. The CDR3 DNA follows: TGCGCCAGCAGCCAAGGCAGAGTAATAAACACTGAAGCTTTCTTT. The chain joins TRBV4-1 to TRBJ1-1; D is unclear. With 1 base removed from V and 2 bases from J, the gap between germline ends came to 11 bases. The CDR3 loop spans 15 amino acids. CDR1 is MGHRA, CDR2 YSYEKL, per germline.

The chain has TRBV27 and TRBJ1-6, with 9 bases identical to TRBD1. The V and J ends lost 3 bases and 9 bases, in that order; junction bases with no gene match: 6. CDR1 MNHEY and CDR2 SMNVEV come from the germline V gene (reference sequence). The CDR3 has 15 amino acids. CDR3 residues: CASSFETGGRSPLHF. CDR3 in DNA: TGTGCCAGCAGTTTTGAGACAGGGGGTCGTTCACCCCTCCACTTT.

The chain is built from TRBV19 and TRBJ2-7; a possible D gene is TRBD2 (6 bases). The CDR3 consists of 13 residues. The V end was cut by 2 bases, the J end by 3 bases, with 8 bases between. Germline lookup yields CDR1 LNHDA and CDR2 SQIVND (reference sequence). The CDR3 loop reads CASSIRGNYEQYF. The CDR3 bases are TGTGCCAGTAGTATACGGGGGAACTACGAGCAGTACTTC.

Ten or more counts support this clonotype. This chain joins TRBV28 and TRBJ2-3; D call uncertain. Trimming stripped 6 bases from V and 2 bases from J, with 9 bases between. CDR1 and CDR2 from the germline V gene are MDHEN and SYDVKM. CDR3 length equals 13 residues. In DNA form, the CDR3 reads TGTGCCAGCAGCGGTCCCGACACAGATACGCAGTATTTT. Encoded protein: CASSGPDTDTQYF.

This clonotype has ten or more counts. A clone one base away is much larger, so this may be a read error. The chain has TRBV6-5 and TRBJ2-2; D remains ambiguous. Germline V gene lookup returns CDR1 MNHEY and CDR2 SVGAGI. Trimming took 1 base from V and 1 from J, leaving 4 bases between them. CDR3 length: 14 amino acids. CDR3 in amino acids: CASSYWQNTGELFF. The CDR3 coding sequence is TGTGCCAGCAGTTACTGGCAGAACACCGGGGAGCTGTTTTTT.

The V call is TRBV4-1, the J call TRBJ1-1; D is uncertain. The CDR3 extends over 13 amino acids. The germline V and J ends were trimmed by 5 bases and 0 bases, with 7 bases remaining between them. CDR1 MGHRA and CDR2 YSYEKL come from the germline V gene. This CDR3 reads CASSKNMNTEAFF. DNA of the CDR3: TGCGCCAGCAGCAAAAATATGAACACTGAAGCTTTCTTT.

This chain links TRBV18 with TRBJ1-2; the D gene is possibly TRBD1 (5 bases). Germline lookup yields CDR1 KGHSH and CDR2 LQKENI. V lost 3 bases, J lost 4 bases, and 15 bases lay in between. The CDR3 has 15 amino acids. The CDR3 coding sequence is TGTGCCAGCTCACCCACAGGCGCCGCGCCCTATGGCTACACCTTC. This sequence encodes CASSPTGAAPYGYTF.

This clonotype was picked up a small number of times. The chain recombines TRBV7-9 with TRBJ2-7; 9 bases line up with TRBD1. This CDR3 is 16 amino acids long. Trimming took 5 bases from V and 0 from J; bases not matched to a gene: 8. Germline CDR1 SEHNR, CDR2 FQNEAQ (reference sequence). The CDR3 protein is CASSAKGTGYSYEQYF. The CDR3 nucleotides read TGTGCCAGCAGCGCGAAAGGGACAGGGTACTCCTACGAGCAGTACTTC.

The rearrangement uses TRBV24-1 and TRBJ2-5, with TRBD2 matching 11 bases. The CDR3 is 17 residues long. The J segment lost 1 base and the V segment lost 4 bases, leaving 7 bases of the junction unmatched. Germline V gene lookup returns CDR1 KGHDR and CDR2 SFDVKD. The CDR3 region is CATSDTTSGRTQETQYF. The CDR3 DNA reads TGTGCCACCAGTGACACAACTAGCGGGAGAACCCAAGAGACCCAGTACTTC.

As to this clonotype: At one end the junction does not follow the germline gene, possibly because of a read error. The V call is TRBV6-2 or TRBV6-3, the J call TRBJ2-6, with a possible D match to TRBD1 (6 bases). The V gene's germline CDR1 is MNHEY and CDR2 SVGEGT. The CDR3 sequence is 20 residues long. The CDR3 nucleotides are TGTGCCAGCAGTTACTCGAAATATGGGGGCTCCCTCTCTGGGGCCAACGTCCTGGCTTTC. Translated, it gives CASSYSKYGGSLSGANVLAF.